Each of the 11 T cell receptor beta chains below was sequenced from the same sample in a study of vaccination and CD4 T cells after COVID-19. Treatment defined: roughly 10-day PBMC culture with coronavirus spike peptide pools or control peptides (ViraFEST assay). According to the study, CD4+ T cells from the unexposed donor were gathered ahead of the COVID-19 pandemic (2011-2018). The Oncomine TCR Beta short-read assay generated sequence data from the DNA of cultured CD4+ T cells. Investigators isolated genomic DNA from cultured CD4+ T cells. Each CDR3 protein gets one entry after TCRdb re-called the PCR reads with MiXCR. In the table there are about 9,300 distinct CDR3 sequences, around 34% of which are singletons. No antigen is known for these receptors. Sequencing was carried out using CD4+ T cells from blood, cultured in vitro. The receptors stem from a human donor in good health.

The chain employs TRBV4-2 and TRBJ2-7, with a possible D match to TRBD1 (6 bases). V lost 0 bases, J lost 6 bases, and 12 bases lay in between. The CDR3 loop spans 14 amino acids. The germline gives CDR1 LGHNA, CDR2 YNFKEQ. CDR3 region: CASSQEGQGREQYF. The CDR3 DNA reads TGTGCCAGCAGCCAAGAGGGGCAGGGGCGCGAGCAGTACTTC.

By share of the sample, this clonotype is medium-sized. The rearrangement joins TRBV6-2 or TRBV6-3 to TRBJ1-6; D is ambiguous. The CDR3 covers 14 residues. Trimming removed 6 bases from V and 7 bases from J, with 13 bases in between. Germline values: CDR1 MNHEY, CDR2 SVGEGT. The CDR3 reads CASSPGSGNSPLHF. DNA of the CDR3: TGTGCCAGCAGCCCGGGGTCGGGGAATTCACCCCTCCACTTT.

This chain uses TRBV5-4 with TRBJ2-5, with D maybe TRBD2 (6 bases). Germline values: CDR1 SGHNT, CDR2 YYREEE (reference sequence). The ends were cut back, 1 base at V and 4 bases at J, with 17 bases in the middle. This CDR3 has 16 amino acids. The CDR3 reads CASSLTSLRSPETQYF. CDR3 sequence (DNA): TGTGCCAGCAGCTTGACTAGCTTGAGGTCACCAGAGACCCAGTACTTC.

V and J are TRBV19 and TRBJ1-6; a possible D gene is TRBD1 (6 bases). Germline V gives CDR1 LNHDA, CDR2 SQIVND (reference sequence). The CDR3 has 15 amino acids. V was trimmed by 3 bases and J by 7 bases, leaving 13 bases between them. CDR3 DNA sequence: TGTGCCAGTAGTATCGCCGCCAGGGGAAATTCACCCCTCCACTTT. This gives the protein CASSIAARGNSPLHF.

This clonotype is a singleton in its sample. The rearrangement uses TRBV19 and TRBJ2-5; 12 bases match TRBD2. J lost 5 bases, V lost 2 bases, and 6 bases had no gene match. CDR1 and CDR2 from the germline V gene are LNHDA and SQIVND (reference sequence). This CDR3 has 16 amino acids. CDR3 loop: CASSISPSGRGETQYF. In nucleotides, the CDR3 is TGTGCCAGTAGTATATCACCTAGCGGGAGGGGGGAGACCCAGTACTTC.

The chain links TRBV5-1 to TRBJ2-7, with D perhaps matching TRBD1 (6 bases). V was shortened by 0 bases and J by 3 bases, with 7 bases between the two germline ends. The CDR3 spans 13 residues. Germline V gives CDR1 SGHRS, CDR2 YFSETQ. In DNA form, the CDR3 reads TGCGCCAGCAGCTTGGACAGGGACTACGAGCAGTACTTC. Protein: CASSLDRDYEQYF.

Here the CDR3 reads CASSYSMDRGLSQYF. The CDR3 DNA reads as TGTGCCAGCAGTTACTCGATGGACAGGGGGCTTTCCCAGTACTTC. The chain carries TRBV6-5 and TRBJ2-5; 11 bases are shared with TRBD1. The CDR3 consists of 15 residues. Losses at the gene ends were 0 bases for V and 9 bases for J; bases not matched to a gene: 6. The germline V gene encodes CDR1 MNHEY and CDR2 SVGAGI.

The chain combines TRBV6-1 with TRBJ1-2; 7 nucleotides align to TRBD1. The CDR3 is made up of 13 amino acids. Germline-derived CDR1 and CDR2 are MNHNS and SASEGT. With V trimmed by 6 bases and J by 6 bases, 7 bases remained unmatched. The CDR3 spells CASSLRQGNGYTF. Written as DNA, the CDR3 is TGTGCCAGCAGCCTTCGACAGGGTAATGGCTACACCTTC.

This clonotype was seen more than once but under ten times. The chain is built from TRBV30 and TRBJ2-7, with 7 bases identical to TRBD2. V shed 0 bases and J 6 bases; nucleotides not matched to a gene: 11. This CDR3 has 15 amino acids. The germline V gene has CDR1 GTSNPN and CDR2 SVGIG (reference sequence). The CDR3 bases are TGTGCCTGGAGTGTACTATACGGGGGGTCCACCGAGCAGTACTTC. Residues: CAWSVLYGGSTEQYF.

This clonotype was observed a single time. The V call is TRBV30, the J call TRBJ2-3, with TRBD1 as a possible D gene (5 bases). Looked up from germline, CDR1 is GTSNPN and CDR2 is SVGIG (reference sequence). The V gene lost 0 bases and the J gene lost 7 bases, with 14 bases spanning the gap. The CDR3 extends over 14 amino acids. The CDR3 nucleotides are TGTGCCTGGAGTGTACTGGGAAGGGGAAATACGCAGTATTTT. Its protein is CAWSVLGRGNTQYF.

This clonotype has only a few counts. The chain links TRBV7-8 to TRBJ1-6; 7 bases align to TRBD1. Germline V gene lookup returns CDR1 SGHVS and CDR2 FQNEAQ. The CDR3 loop spans 19 amino acids. The V segment lost 2 bases and the J segment 0 bases; nucleotides outside the gene matches: 10. The CDR3 DNA is TGTGCCAGCAGCTTAACCGCCCCGGACAGGAGCTCCTATAATTCACCCCTCCACTTT. It specifies CASSLTAPDRSSYNSPLHF.